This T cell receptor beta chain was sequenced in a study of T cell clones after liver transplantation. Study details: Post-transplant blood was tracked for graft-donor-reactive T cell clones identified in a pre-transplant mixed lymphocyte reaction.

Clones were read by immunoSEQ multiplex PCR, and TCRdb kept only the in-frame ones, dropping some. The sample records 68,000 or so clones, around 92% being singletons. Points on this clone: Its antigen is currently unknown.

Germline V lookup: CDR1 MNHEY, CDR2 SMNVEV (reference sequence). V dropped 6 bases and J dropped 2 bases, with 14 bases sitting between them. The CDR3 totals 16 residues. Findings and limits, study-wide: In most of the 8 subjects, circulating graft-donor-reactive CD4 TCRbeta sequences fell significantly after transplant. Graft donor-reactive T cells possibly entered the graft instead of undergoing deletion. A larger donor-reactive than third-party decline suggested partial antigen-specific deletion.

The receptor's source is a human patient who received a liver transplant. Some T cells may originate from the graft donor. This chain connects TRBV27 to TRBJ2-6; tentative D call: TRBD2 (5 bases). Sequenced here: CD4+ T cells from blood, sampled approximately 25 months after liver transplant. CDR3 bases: TGTGCCAGCAGGGAGGACCGTCCGGCTGGGGCCAACGTCCTGACTTTC. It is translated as CASREDRPAGANVLTF.